The clone carrying this T cell receptor beta chain has at least ten counts. This sample was included in a study of human T cells and chemical hapten exposure. Study-level background: All patients underwent weekly scalp dosing with diphenylcyclopropenone for the full roughly 25-week study. The cohort included alopecia areata under or over 50% scalp, totalis and universalis.

Unique molecular identifiers were linked by the library to individual cDNA molecules. TCRdb recomputed calls from the RACE reads with MiXCR, one row per CDR3 protein. The sample includes over 150,000 distinct CDR3 sequences, roughly a quarter of them seen just once. V lost 0 bases to trimming and J lost 6 bases, with 9 bases between them. Germline CDR1 SGDLS, CDR2 YYNGEE. This CDR3 has 14 amino acids. As for time point: patch test 3, about 24 weeks after DPC sensitization. Stated treatment: therapeutic diphenylcyclopropenone sensitization with weekly scalp DPC. Blood sampling occurred before each patch-test application.

The specimen was whole blood, collected in connection with sensitization to the hapten diphenylcyclopropenone (DPC). The source of this sequence is a woman under 30 with alopecia areata. Some clones in this sample may be carry-over from other donors' samples. The chain recombines TRBV9 with TRBJ2-2; D is uncertain. CDR3 sequence (DNA): TGTGCCAGCAGCGTAGGGGATTTACCCGGGGAGCTGTTTTTT. This translates into CASSVGDLPGELFF.